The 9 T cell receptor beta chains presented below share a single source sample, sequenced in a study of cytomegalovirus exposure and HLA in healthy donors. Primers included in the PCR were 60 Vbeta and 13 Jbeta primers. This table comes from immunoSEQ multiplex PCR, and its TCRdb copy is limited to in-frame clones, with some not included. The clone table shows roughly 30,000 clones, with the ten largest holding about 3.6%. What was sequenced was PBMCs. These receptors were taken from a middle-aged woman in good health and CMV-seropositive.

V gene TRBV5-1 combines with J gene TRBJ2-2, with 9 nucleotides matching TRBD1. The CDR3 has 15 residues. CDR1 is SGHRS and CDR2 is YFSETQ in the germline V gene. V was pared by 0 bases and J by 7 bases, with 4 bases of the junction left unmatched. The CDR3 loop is CASSLGTGEYGELFF. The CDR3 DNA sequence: TGCGCCAGCAGCTTGGGGACAGGGGAGTACGGGGAGCTGTTTTTT.

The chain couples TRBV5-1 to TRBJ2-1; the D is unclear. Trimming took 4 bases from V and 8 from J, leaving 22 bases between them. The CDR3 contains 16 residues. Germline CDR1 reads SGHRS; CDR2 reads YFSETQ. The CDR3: CASSLADRSEVDEQFF. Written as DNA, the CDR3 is TGCGCCAGCAGCCTGGCCGACCGGTCAGAGGTGGATGAGCAGTTCTTC. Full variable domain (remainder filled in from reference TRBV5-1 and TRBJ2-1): KAGVTQTPRYLIKTRGQQVTLSCSPISGHRSVSWYQQTPGQGLQFLFEYFSETQRNKGNFPGRFSGRQFSNSRSEMNVSTLELGDSALYLCASSLADRSEVDEQFFGPGTRLTVL.

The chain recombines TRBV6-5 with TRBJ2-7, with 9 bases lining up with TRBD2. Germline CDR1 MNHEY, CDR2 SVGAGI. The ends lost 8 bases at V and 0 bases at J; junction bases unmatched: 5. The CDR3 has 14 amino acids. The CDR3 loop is CASQIAGVSYEQYF. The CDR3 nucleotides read TGTGCCAGCCAAATAGCGGGAGTCTCCTACGAGCAGTACTTC.

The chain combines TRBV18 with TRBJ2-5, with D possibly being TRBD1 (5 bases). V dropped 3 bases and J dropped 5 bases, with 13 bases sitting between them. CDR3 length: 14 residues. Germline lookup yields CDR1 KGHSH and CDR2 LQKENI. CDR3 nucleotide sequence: TGTGCCAGCTCACCGGCCCCCAGGGCCGAGACCCAGTACTTC. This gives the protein CASSPAPRAETQYF.

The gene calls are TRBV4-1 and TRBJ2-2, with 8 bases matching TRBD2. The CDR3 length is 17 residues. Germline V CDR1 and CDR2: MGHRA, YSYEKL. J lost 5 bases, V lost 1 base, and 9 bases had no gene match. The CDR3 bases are TGCGCCAGCAGCCAAGGGGGCCTAGCGGGTGATACCGGGGAGCTGTTTTTT. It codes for CASSQGGLAGDTGELFF.

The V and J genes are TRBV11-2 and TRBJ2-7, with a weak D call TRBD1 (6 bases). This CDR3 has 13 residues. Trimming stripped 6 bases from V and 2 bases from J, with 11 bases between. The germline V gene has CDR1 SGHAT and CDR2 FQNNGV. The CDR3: CASRGASAYEQYF. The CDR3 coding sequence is TGTGCCAGCAGGGGGGCCAGCGCCTACGAGCAGTACTTC. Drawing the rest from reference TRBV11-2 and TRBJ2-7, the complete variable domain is EAGVAQSPRYKIIEKRQSVAFWCNPISGHATLYWYQQILGQGPKLLIQFQNNGVVDDSQLPKDRFSAERLKGVDSTLKIQPAKLEDSAVYLCASRGASAYEQYFGPGTRLTVT.

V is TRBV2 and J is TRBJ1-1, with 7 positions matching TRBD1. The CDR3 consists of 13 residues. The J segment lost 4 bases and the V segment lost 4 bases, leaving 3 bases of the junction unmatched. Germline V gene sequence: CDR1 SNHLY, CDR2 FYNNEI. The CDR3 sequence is CASSGQGTTEAFF. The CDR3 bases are TGTGCCAGCAGTGGACAGGGAACCACTGAAGCTTTCTTT.

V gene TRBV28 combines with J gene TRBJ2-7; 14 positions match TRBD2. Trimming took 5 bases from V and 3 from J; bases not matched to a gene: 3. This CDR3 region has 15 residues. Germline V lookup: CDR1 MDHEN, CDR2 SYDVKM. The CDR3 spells CASSGGLAGGYEQYF. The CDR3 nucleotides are TGTGCCAGCAGTGGAGGACTAGCGGGAGGCTACGAGCAGTACTTC.

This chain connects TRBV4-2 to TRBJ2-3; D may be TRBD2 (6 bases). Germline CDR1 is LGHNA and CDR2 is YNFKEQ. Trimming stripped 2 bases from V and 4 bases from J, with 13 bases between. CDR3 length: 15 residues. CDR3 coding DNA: TGTGCCAGCAGCCAAAAGGCGGGACGGGCAGATACGCAGTATTTT. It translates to CASSQKAGRADTQYF.